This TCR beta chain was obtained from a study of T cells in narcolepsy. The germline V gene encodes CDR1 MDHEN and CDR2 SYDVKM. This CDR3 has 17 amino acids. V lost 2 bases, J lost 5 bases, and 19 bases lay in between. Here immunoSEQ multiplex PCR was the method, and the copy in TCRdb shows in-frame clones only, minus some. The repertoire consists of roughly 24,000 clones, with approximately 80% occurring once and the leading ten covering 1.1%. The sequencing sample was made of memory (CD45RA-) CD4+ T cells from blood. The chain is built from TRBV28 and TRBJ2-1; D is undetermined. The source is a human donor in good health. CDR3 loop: CASSLARGQIANNEQFF. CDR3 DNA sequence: TGTGCCAGCAGTTTAGCTAGAGGTCAAATAGCCAACAATGAGCAGTTCTTC.